This T cell receptor beta chain stems from a study of T cells in Graves' hyperthyroidism and ophthalmopathy. Study observations and caveats: Before onset, by a median of approximately 6.2 months, the model predicted ophthalmopathy. Ophthalmopathy was separated from stable hyperthyroidism by a 13 V-J model.

For the diagnoses, clinical symptoms, serum thyroxine and TRAb, thyroid ultrasound and orbital computed tomography were used. Details on this clonotype: Its antigen remains unidentified.

Amplified regions were TCR beta CDR3 sequences from RNA transcripts. The HTBI set primed first-round TCR CDR3 RT-PCR. One entry per CDR3 protein results from TCRdb running MiXCR on the multiplex PCR reads. Altogether 550,000 to 700,000 distinct CDR3 sequences are present, about 15% being singletons, with the ten largest covering about 4.5%. Trimming pared 7 bases from V and 6 bases from J, leaving 18 bases between. The germline CDR1 and CDR2 sequences are LNHDA and SQIVND (reference sequence). The CDR3 length is 15 residues. Sequencing was carried out using blood. The clonotype was recovered from a woman aged 40 to 55 with Graves' ophthalmopathy. The genes are TRBV19 and TRBJ2-2; D is perhaps TRBD1 (7 bases). The CDR3 nucleotides are TGTGCCAGTAAGCGCGGGGACAGCCTGGCCGGGGAGCTGTTTTTT. It specifies CASKRGDSLAGELFF.